This T cell receptor (beta chain) was profiled in a study of early T cells in non-severe SARS-CoV-2 infection. Study-wide background: Sequencing used unsorted whole-blood bulk RNA, so chains lack pairing.

Points from the study as a whole: CD4 and private specificities were missed by VDJdb matching, which favored anti-spike CD8 responses.

Each cDNA molecule carried a unique molecular identifier. TCRdb called the 5' RACE reads again in MiXCR, with one record for every CDR3 protein. The repertoire holds under 30,000 distinct CDR3 sequences, with approximately 4.5% as singletons. V was shortened by 5 bases and J by 0 bases, with 13 bases between the two germline ends. The CDR3 covers 15 residues. CDR1 and CDR2 from the germline V gene are SGHVS and FNYEAQ. This clonotype was counted ten times or more. Its antigen is currently unknown. The source of this sequence is an adult who was a healthcare worker with PCR-confirmed SARS-CoV-2 infection or an uninfected control (not recorded which). The sample consisted of whole blood. The chain joins TRBV7-6 to TRBJ1-1, with D possibly matching TRBD1 (5 bases). CDR3 amino acids: CASSRNGGMNTEAFF. DNA of the CDR3: TGTGCCAGCAGCCGCAACGGGGGAATGAACACTGAAGCTTTCTTT.